The clone carrying this T cell receptor (beta chain) was detected a few times. The sample comes from a study of blood T cells in healthy people across ages. Alongside a J-beta primer mix, a sample-barcoded 5' primer served in a second PCR lasting about 7 to 12 cycles. TCRdb fed the 5' RACE reads into MiXCR, producing one record per CDR3 protein. The top ten clones hold over 5.5% of a sample with about 1.4 million distinct CDR3 sequences, 55% to 75% of them seen once. CDR3 size: 14 residues. Germline CDR1 reads DFQATT; CDR2 reads SNEGSKA (reference sequence). V lost 5 bases and J 3 bases, leaving 14 bases between the germline ends.

The V call is TRBV20-1, the J call TRBJ2-4, with D tentatively TRBD1 (7 bases). What was sequenced was blood. This sequence was found in a man younger than 35 in good health. CDR3 region: CSADRQGGKNIQYF. CDR3 sequence (DNA): TGCAGTGCTGATCGACAGGGAGGCAAAAACATTCAGTACTTC.